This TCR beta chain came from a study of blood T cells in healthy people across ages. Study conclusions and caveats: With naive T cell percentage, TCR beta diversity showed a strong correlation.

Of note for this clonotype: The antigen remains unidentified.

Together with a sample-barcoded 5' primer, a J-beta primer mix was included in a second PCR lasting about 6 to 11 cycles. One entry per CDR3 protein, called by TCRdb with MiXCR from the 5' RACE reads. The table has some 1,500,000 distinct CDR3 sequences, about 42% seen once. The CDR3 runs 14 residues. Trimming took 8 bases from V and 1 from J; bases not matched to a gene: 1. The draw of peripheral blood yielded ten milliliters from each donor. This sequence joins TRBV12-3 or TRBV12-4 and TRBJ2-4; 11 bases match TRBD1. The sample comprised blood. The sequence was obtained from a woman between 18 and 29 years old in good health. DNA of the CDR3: TGTGCCAGCGGACAGGGGGCTGCCAAAAACATTCAGTACTTC. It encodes CASGQGAAKNIQYF.